A single sample gave rise to the 28 T cell receptor beta chains below, sequenced in a study of T cell changes during pregnancy in multiple sclerosis. TCRdb's table, derived via immunoSEQ multiplex PCR, lists solely in-frame clones and lacks some. The sample carries 55,000 to 70,000 clones, over 75% recorded once. The source was peripheral blood, collected after pregnancy. The receptors here all came from a female donor with multiple sclerosis, enrolled in a pregnancy study.

The CDR3 sequence is CAWSVLSEAFF. In DNA, the CDR3 is TGTGCCTGGAGTGTACTGTCTGAAGCTTTCTTT. The chain is built from TRBV30 and TRBJ1-1, with D unresolved. The CDR3 is 11 residues long. Germline V gene data show CDR1 as GTSNPN and CDR2 as SVGIG (reference sequence). The V end lost 0 bases, the J end lost 6 bases, and 5 bases lay between the germline ends.

This clone was detected only once. The chain has TRBV10-1 and TRBJ2-7, with D maybe TRBD1 (6 bases). The germline CDR1 and CDR2 sequences are WNHNN and SYGVQD (reference sequence). Trimming shortened V by 2 bases and J by 2 bases, and 13 bases separated the two germline ends. This CDR3 has 15 amino acids. The CDR3 sequence is CASSEGTSPPYEQYF. CDR3 coding DNA: TGCGCCAGCAGTGAGGGGACATCCCCCCCCTACGAGCAGTACTTC.

V is TRBV5-1 and J is TRBJ1-1; D is possibly TRBD1 (6 bases). Germline V gene data show CDR1 as SGHRS and CDR2 as YFSETQ. The CDR3 totals 16 residues. The ends were cut back, 6 bases at V and 5 bases at J, with 23 bases in the middle. The CDR3 sequence is CASTPLASVGATEAFF. The CDR3 DNA is TGCGCCAGCACCCCCCTGGCCTCAGTGGGGGCGACTGAAGCTTTCTTT.

The chain combines TRBV2 with TRBJ2-1, with 9 bases aligning to TRBD2. CDR1 is SNHLY and CDR2 is FYNNEI in the germline V gene. V was clipped by 8 bases and J by 8 bases; unmatched bases: 4. The CDR3 is 12 amino acids. The chain's CDR3 is CASDAGGHEQFF. DNA of the CDR3: TGTGCCAGCGACGCGGGGGGGCATGAGCAGTTCTTC.

This chain connects TRBV5-1 to TRBJ2-1, with TRBD2 identical over 12 bases. Trimming at V came to 0 bases and at J to 6 bases, leaving 4 bases not matched to a gene. The V gene's germline CDR1 is SGHRS and CDR2 YFSETQ. The CDR3 length is 16 residues. The CDR3 DNA is TGCGCCAGCAGCTTGGGATGGACTAGCGGGGCCAATGAGCAGTTCTTC. Its protein is CASSLGWTSGANEQFF.

V and J are TRBV15 and TRBJ2-3; 10 bases are a match to TRBD1. Germline-derived CDR1 and CDR2 are LNHNV and YYDKDF (reference sequence). J lost 2 bases, V lost 5 bases, and 4 bases had no gene match. The CDR3 extends over 15 amino acids. CDR3: CATSVGTGATDTQYF. The CDR3 coding sequence is TGTGCCACCAGCGTCGGGACAGGGGCCACAGATACGCAGTATTTT. Supplemented by reference TRBV15 and TRBJ2-3, the full variable domain reads DAMVIQNPRYQVTQFGKPVTLSCSQTLNHNVMYWYQQKSSQAPKLLFHYYDKDFNNEADTPDNFQSRRPNTSFCFLDIRSPGLGDTAMYLCATSVGTGATDTQYFGPGTRLTVL.

V usage is TRBV5-1 and J usage is TRBJ1-1, with 9 bases aligning to TRBD1. The junction had 11 bases not matched to a gene; V was cut back by 5 bases and J by 0 bases. CDR1 and CDR2 from the germline V gene are SGHRS and YFSETQ. CDR3 length equals 17 residues. This chain's CDR3 is CASRSGQGYNVNTEAFF. CDR3 nucleotides: TGCGCCAGCAGATCAGGACAGGGGTATAATGTGAACACTGAAGCTTTCTTT.

V is TRBV5-1 and J is TRBJ2-3; 9 bases are a match to TRBD1. There are 14 residues in the CDR3. The V segment lost 6 bases and the J segment 4 bases; nucleotides outside the gene matches: 6. Germline values: CDR1 SGHRS, CDR2 YFSETQ. The chain's CDR3 is CASMTGTGPDTQYF. CDR3 DNA sequence: TGCGCCAGCATGACCGGGACAGGGCCAGATACGCAGTATTTT. Together with reference TRBV5-1 and TRBJ2-3, the CDR3 gives the full variable domain: KAGVTQTPRYLIKTRGQQVTLSCSPISGHRSVSWYQQTPGQGLQFLFEYFSETQRNKGNFPGRFSGRQFSNSRSEMNVSTLELGDSALYLCASMTGTGPDTQYFGPGTRLTVL.

The J gene is TRBJ1-1, the V gene TRBV5-4; D may be TRBD1 (6 bases). Germline CDR1 SGHNT, CDR2 YYREEE (reference sequence). Trimming removed 4 bases at V and 0 bases at J, with 16 bases between. The CDR3 extends over 16 amino acids. The CDR3 sequence is CASSDPGTSMNTEAFF. Written as DNA, the CDR3 is TGTGCCAGCAGCGATCCGGGGACATCCATGAACACTGAAGCTTTCTTT.

The rearrangement joins TRBV7-2 to TRBJ1-1; D unclear. Per the germline V gene, CDR1 is SGHTA and CDR2 is FQGNSA. The V gene lost 3 bases and the J gene lost 0 bases, with 11 bases spanning the gap. CDR3 length equals 15 residues. The CDR3 here is CASSFGGAMNTEAFF. For the CDR3, the DNA is TGTGCCAGCAGCTTCGGAGGCGCCATGAACACTGAAGCTTTCTTT.

The chain is built from TRBV30 and TRBJ2-2, with D possibly being TRBD1 (7 bases). Germline loops: CDR1 GTSNPN, CDR2 SVGIG (reference sequence). V lost 5 bases to trimming and J lost 8 bases, with 18 bases between them. The CDR3 length is 14 residues. DNA of the CDR3: TGTGCCTGGTCTTTAACAGGGGAGGTAGGGGAGCTGTTTTTT. It is translated as CAWSLTGEVGELFF.

The rearrangement links TRBV15 to TRBJ1-5; D gene uncertain. The V end lost 5 bases, the J end lost 6 bases, and 17 bases lay between the germline ends. Germline CDR1 reads LNHNV; CDR2 reads YYDKDF (reference sequence). The CDR3 is 15 residues long. CDR3 region: CATSPGDTGRQPQHF. CDR3 coding DNA: TGTGCCACCAGCCCCGGGGATACGGGTCGTCAGCCCCAGCATTTT.

The chain couples TRBV5-8 to TRBJ2-1; D is uncertain. Germline CDR1 is SGHTS and CDR2 is YDEGEE. V lost 6 bases and J 9 bases, leaving 13 bases between the germline ends. This CDR3 contains 12 residues. The CDR3 protein is CASNLEWSEQFF. The CDR3 DNA sequence: TGTGCCAGCAACCTAGAATGGAGTGAGCAGTTCTTC.

The chain couples TRBV5-6 to TRBJ2-5, with D hard to call. The length of the CDR3 is 14 residues. Germline CDR1 and CDR2: SGHDT and YYEEEE. V lost 0 bases and J 1 base, leaving 7 bases between the germline ends. The CDR3 coding sequence is TGTGCCAGCAGCTTGGTTTCGTCCCAAGAGACCCAGTACTTC. Protein product: CASSLVSSQETQYF.

This clone occurred a few times. The chain employs TRBV2 and TRBJ2-1; D is undetermined. Germline V lookup: CDR1 SNHLY, CDR2 FYNNEI. The CDR3 length is 15 residues. The ends were cut back, 3 bases at V and 4 bases at J, with 13 bases in the middle. The CDR3 sequence: CASSDELPIYNEQFF. The CDR3 bases are TGTGCCAGCAGTGATGAACTCCCGATTTACAATGAGCAGTTCTTC.

V is TRBV5-1 and J is TRBJ1-2; 7 nucleotides match TRBD1. This CDR3 comprises 16 residues. V shed 4 bases and J 1 base; nucleotides not matched to a gene: 10. Germline V gene sequence: CDR1 SGHRS, CDR2 YFSETQ. CDR3 sequence: CASSLRTGQFNYGYTF. The DNA for the CDR3 is TGCGCCAGCAGCCTTCGCACGGGACAGTTTAACTATGGCTACACCTTC.

The gene calls are TRBV30 and TRBJ2-6, with TRBD1 matching 9 bases. After removal of 4 bases from V and 1 base from J, the junction contained 5 bases not matched to a gene. Per germline, CDR1 GTSNPN and CDR2 SVGIG (reference sequence). The CDR3 loop spans 16 amino acids. CDR3 nucleotide sequence: TGTGCCTGGAACCGGGACAGGGTATCTGGGGCCAACGTCCTGACTTTC. Amino acids: CAWNRDRVSGANVLTF.

V is TRBV28 and J is TRBJ2-3; D may be TRBD2 (5 bases). The CDR3 is 12 residues long. CDR1 is MDHEN, CDR2 SYDVKM, per germline. The V and J ends lost 7 bases and 4 bases respectively, with 9 bases between them. The CDR3 coding sequence is TGTGCCAGCACCGACTATTCAGATACGCAGTATTTT. It specifies CASTDYSDTQYF.

The rearrangement links TRBV6-5 to TRBJ1-4, with TRBD1 matching over 9 bases. Germline values: CDR1 MNHEY, CDR2 SVGAGI. The CDR3 is 13 amino acids. Trimming removed 6 bases from V and 8 bases from J; junction bases left unmatched: 4. CDR3 amino acids: CASSPGTGEKLFF. As DNA, the CDR3 is TGTGCCAGCAGCCCCGGGACAGGGGAAAAACTGTTTTTT.

The chain recombines TRBV28 with TRBJ1-5, with D perhaps TRBD1 (6 bases). The CDR3 runs 17 residues. V lost 7 bases, J lost 6 bases, and 25 bases lay in between. The germline V gene has CDR1 MDHEN and CDR2 SYDVKM. CDR3 DNA sequence: TGTGCCAGCACGGGAGGGGACACAGCCTTTTGGGGTCAGCCCCAGCATTTT. Translating it yields CASTGGDTAFWGQPQHF.

This rearrangement joins TRBV30 to TRBJ1-2, with D unclear. Trimming took 5 bases from V and 6 from J, leaving 16 bases between them. The CDR3 has 13 amino acids. Germline V gene lookup returns CDR1 GTSNPN and CDR2 SVGIG (reference sequence). CDR3 DNA: TGTGCCTGGCACTCCATAGCGAGCAATGGCTACACCTTC. As protein: CAWHSIASNGYTF. The variable domain in full, with the rest retrieved from reference TRBV30 and TRBJ1-2, is SQTIHQWPATLVQPVGSPLSLECTVEGTSNPNLYWYRQAAGRGLQLLFYSVGIGQISSEVPQNLSASRPQDRQFILSSKKLLLSDSGFYLCAWHSIASNGYTFGSGTRLTVV.

The V and J genes are TRBV28 and TRBJ2-6; 7 nucleotides align to TRBD1. The junction had 7 bases not matched to a gene; V was cut back by 5 bases and J by 0 bases. The CDR3 is 17 amino acids. Germline assignment: CDR1 MDHEN and CDR2 SYDVKM. The CDR3 protein is CASSPARDSSGANVLTF. The CDR3 DNA follows: TGTGCCAGCAGTCCAGCCCGGGACAGCTCTGGGGCCAACGTCCTGACTTTC.

This clone was counted once. V gene TRBV13 combines with J gene TRBJ1-1; D gene uncertain. The CDR3 is 13 amino acids. V was shortened by 1 base and J by 11 bases, with 14 bases between the two germline ends. Germline CDR1 and CDR2: PRHDT and FYEKMQ (reference sequence). Here the CDR3 reads CASSLEGNGVAFF. The CDR3 DNA reads TGTGCCAGCAGCTTAGAAGGGAACGGGGTGGCTTTCTTT.

This chain joins TRBV11-1 and TRBJ2-3; possible D gene TRBD2, 6 bases. This CDR3 has 15 amino acids. Trimming removed 2 bases from V and 2 bases from J, with 11 bases in between. Germline V lookup: CDR1 SGHAT, CDR2 FQDESV (reference sequence). CDR3 in amino acids: CASSLLAGPTDTQYF. In DNA, the CDR3 is TGTGCCAGCAGCTTATTGGCGGGGCCCACAGATACGCAGTATTTT.

V usage is TRBV4-3 and J usage is TRBJ2-3, with TRBD2 matching over 8 bases. The germline CDR1 and CDR2 sequences are LGHNA and YSLEER. The CDR3 totals 15 residues. V shed 1 base, J shed 2 bases, and the junction held 2 bases outside the gene matches. The CDR3 DNA reads TGCGCCAGCAGCCAAGGCGGGGGGAACACAGATACGCAGTATTTT. As protein: CASSQGGGNTDTQYF.

The chain carries TRBV29-1 and TRBJ2-5, with D perhaps matching TRBD2 (5 bases). The CDR3 totals 13 residues. V was clipped by 4 bases and J by 5 bases, with 14 bases between them. In germline, CDR1 is SQVTM, CDR2 ANQGSEA. As DNA, the CDR3 is TGCAGCGTTGGGACTTATAACGGGGAGACCCAGTACTTC. Its translation is CSVGTYNGETQYF.

The chain combines TRBV28 with TRBJ2-3; maybe TRBD2 (5 bases). CDR1 and CDR2 (germline): MDHEN, SYDVKM. The ends were cut back, 5 bases at V and 10 bases at J, with 13 bases in the middle. The CDR3 is 12 amino acids. CDR3: CASSLPTGAQYF. Here the CDR3 DNA reads TGTGCCAGCAGTCTACCGACCGGGGCGCAGTATTTT.

The V call is TRBV5-1, the J call TRBJ2-6, with a weak D call TRBD2 (7 bases). The CDR3 sequence is 15 residues long. The V gene's germline CDR1 is SGHRS and CDR2 YFSETQ. V shed 7 bases and J shed 1 base, with 12 bases lying between them. CDR3 DNA sequence: TGCGCCAGCCAAAGGGGGGGATCTGGGGCCAACGTCCTGACTTTC. Protein sequence: CASQRGGSGANVLTF.